These 32 T cell receptor beta chains came from one sample sequenced in a study of PD-1 blockade in classical Hodgkin lymphoma. TCRdb's copy holds only in-frame clones and misses some; the assay was immunoSEQ multiplex PCR. This table holds 10,000 or so clones, around 68% found once. Time point of the sample: cycle 4 day 1 (C4D1), after 5 to 7 weeks of nivolumab. Every patient relapsed after autologous stem cell transplantation, and brentuximab vedotin exposure varied. Investigators obtained CD8+ T cells from thawed PBMCs by magnetic negative selection. Sequenced here: CD8+ T cells from blood, sampled before the fourth cycle of nivolumab. These receptors originate from a human donor with classical Hodgkin lymphoma.

The rearrangement links TRBV28 to TRBJ2-1; D unclear. Trimming pared 5 bases from V and 0 bases from J, leaving 11 bases between. This CDR3 is 15 amino acids long. Germline assignment: CDR1 MDHEN and CDR2 SYDVKM. For the CDR3, the DNA is TGTGCCAGCAGTGTTTCAGGTAGCTCCTACAATGAGCAGTTCTTC. It yields the protein CASSVSGSSYNEQFF.

V is TRBV27 and J is TRBJ2-3, with D possibly matching TRBD2 (7 bases). CDR3 size: 15 residues. V was pared by 6 bases and J by 0 bases, with 13 bases between. The germline CDR1 and CDR2 sequences are MNHEY and SMNVEV (reference sequence). CDR3 region: CASSPGGPSTDTQYF. In DNA, the CDR3 is TGTGCCAGCAGCCCCGGGGGGCCTAGCACAGATACGCAGTATTTT.

This clone has only a few counts. The V gene is TRBV4-3, the J gene TRBJ1-1; 7 bases align to TRBD1. Germline values: CDR1 LGHNA, CDR2 YSLEER. The CDR3 is 18 residues long. J gave up 1 base and V 1 base, and 12 bases lay outside the gene matches. The CDR3 protein is CASSQAWTTGAGNTEAFF. DNA of the CDR3: TGCGCCAGCAGCCAAGCCTGGACTACAGGGGCCGGGAACACTGAAGCTTTCTTT.

This sequence joins TRBV5-5 and TRBJ1-5, with 7 bases aligning to TRBD1. The CDR3 sequence is 16 residues long. CDR1 is SGHKS and CDR2 is YYEKEE in the germline V gene (reference sequence). Unmatched junction bases numbered 3, after V lost 0 bases and J lost 0 bases. Here the CDR3 DNA reads TGTGCCAGCAGCTTGGGAGACAGGGTTAGCAATCAGCCCCAGCATTTT. Translated: CASSLGDRVSNQPQHF. The full variable domain, in which reference TRBV5-5 and TRBJ1-5 provide the parts outside the CDR3, is DAGVTQSPTHLIKTRGQQVTLRCSPISGHKSVSWYQQVLGQGPQFIFQYYEKEERGRGNFPDRFSARQFPNYSSELNVNALLLGDSALYLCASSLGDRVSNQPQHFGDGTRLSIL.

The chain couples TRBV4-3 to TRBJ2-5; 10 bases agree with TRBD1. The ends lost 0 bases at V and 5 bases at J; junction bases unmatched: 0. Germline loops: CDR1 LGHNA, CDR2 YSLEER. The CDR3 totals 14 residues. CDR3 in amino acids: CASSQEDRGETQYF. The CDR3 DNA sequence: TGCGCCAGCAGCCAAGAGGACAGGGGGGAGACCCAGTACTTC.

This clone was seen a few times. The V call is TRBV4-3, the J call TRBJ1-1, with 7 bases lining up with TRBD1. The CDR3 has 14 residues. V shed 0 bases, J shed 10 bases, and the junction held 8 bases outside the gene matches. Germline assignment: CDR1 LGHNA and CDR2 YSLEER. CDR3 protein: CASSQDEGARGAFF. CDR3 DNA: TGCGCCAGCAGCCAAGATGAGGGGGCGAGGGGAGCTTTCTTT.

The V call is TRBV28, the J call TRBJ1-2; D may be TRBD1 (5 bases). The germline gives CDR1 MDHEN, CDR2 SYDVKM. The ends were cut back, 10 bases at V and 4 bases at J, with 13 bases in the middle. The CDR3 consists of 12 residues. The CDR3 region is CATVGRRYGYTF. The CDR3, as DNA: TGTGCCACCGTGGGGCGCCGCTATGGCTACACCTTC.

The chain has TRBV6-5 and TRBJ2-3, with D hard to call. Germline V gene lookup returns CDR1 MNHEY and CDR2 SVGAGI. Trimming pared 0 bases from V and 4 bases from J, leaving 5 bases between. This CDR3 has 13 amino acids. The CDR3 sequence: CASSYSGSDTQYF. In nucleotides, the CDR3 is TGTGCCAGCAGTTACTCTGGGTCAGATACGCAGTATTTT.

V and J are TRBV27 and TRBJ2-3; 8 bases match TRBD2. Germline loops: CDR1 MNHEY, CDR2 SMNVEV (reference sequence). The CDR3 length is 12 residues. CDR3 loop: CASGGLTDTQYF. CDR3 bases: TGTGCAAGCGGGGGCCTCACAGATACGCAGTATTTT.

V gene TRBV9 combines with J gene TRBJ1-3; no reliable D call. Trimming stripped 0 bases from V and 1 base from J, with 5 bases between. Germline CDR1 and CDR2: SGDLS and YYNGEE. The CDR3 sequence is 14 residues long. The CDR3, as DNA: TGTGCCAGCAGCGTAGAGGGATCTGGAAACACCATATATTTT. It is translated as CASSVEGSGNTIYF.

The V and J genes are TRBV7-2 and TRBJ1-1; 7 positions agree with TRBD1. The junction had 3 bases not matched to a gene; V was cut back by 5 bases and J by 0 bases. CDR3 size: 14 residues. The germline gives CDR1 SGHTA, CDR2 FQGNSA. The CDR3 DNA reads as TGTGCCAGCAGCGCGGGACAGATGAACACTGAAGCTTTCTTT. This encodes CASSAGQMNTEAFF.

The V call is TRBV19, the J call TRBJ1-1, with 8 bases that match TRBD1. Germline loops: CDR1 LNHDA, CDR2 SQIVND (reference sequence). The ends lost 5 bases at V and 1 base at J; junction bases unmatched: 6. This CDR3 spans 15 amino acids. CDR3 bases: TGTGCCAGTAGTCTATCGACAGGGGCGAACACTGAAGCTTTCTTT. This encodes CASSLSTGANTEAFF.

This chain uses TRBV7-6 with TRBJ2-6; 7 nucleotides match TRBD1. CDR3 length: 18 residues. With V trimmed by 2 bases and J by 0 bases, 7 bases remained unmatched. Per the germline V gene, CDR1 is SGHVS and CDR2 is FNYEAQ. CDR3 nucleotide sequence: TGTGCCAGCAGCTTATCGTGGGACAGAAGCTCTGGGGCCAACGTCCTGACTTTC. It codes for CASSLSWDRSSGANVLTF.

In DNA, the CDR3 is TGTGCCAGCAGTGGCAGGGTAGATTCACCCCTCCACTTT. Amino acid sequence: CASSGRVDSPLHF. The chain is built from TRBV9 and TRBJ1-6; possible D gene TRBD1, 5 bases. V was cut by 5 bases and J by 8 bases, with 11 bases left in between. The CDR3 is made up of 13 amino acids. The V gene's germline CDR1 is SGDLS and CDR2 YYNGEE.

The CDR3 reads CASSEQGEVETQYF. The CDR3 nucleotides are TGTGCCAGCAGTGAGCAGGGAGAGGTAGAGACCCAGTACTTC. The chain has TRBV25-1 and TRBJ2-5; either TRBD1 or TRBD2 may fit D (5 bases each). This CDR3 region has 14 residues. CDR1 is MGHDK, CDR2 SYGVNS, per germline. The ends were cut back, 3 bases at V and 4 bases at J, with 12 bases in the middle.

V gene TRBV9 combines with J gene TRBJ2-7; the match to TRBD2 covers 8 bases. Germline V CDR1 and CDR2: SGDLS, YYNGEE. V shed 7 bases, J shed 0 bases, and the junction held 12 bases outside the gene matches. The CDR3 runs 16 residues. The DNA of the CDR3 is TGTGCCAGCTCCCCGTGGCGGGAGGCTACCTCCTACGAGCAGTACTTC. It is translated as CASSPWREATSYEQYF. Looking up the rest from reference TRBV9 and TRBJ2-7 gives the full variable domain: DSGVTQTPKHLITATGQRVTLRCSPRSGDLSVYWYQQSLDQGLQFLIQYYNGEERAKGNILERFSAQQFPDLHSELNLSSLELGDSALYFCASSPWREATSYEQYFGPGTRLTVT.

The CDR3 spells CASSSLATDTQYF. The CDR3 nucleotides read TGTGCCAGCAGTTCCCTAGCAACAGATACGCAGTATTTT. The chain combines TRBV28 with TRBJ2-3; D possibly corresponds to TRBD2 (5 bases). This CDR3 region has 13 residues. Germline V CDR1 and CDR2: MDHEN, SYDVKM. Trimming shortened V by 4 bases and J by 3 bases, and 8 bases separated the two germline ends.

The V gene is TRBV5-5, the J gene TRBJ2-1, with TRBD2 as a possible D gene (5 bases). CDR1 and CDR2 (germline): SGHKS, YYEKEE (reference sequence). The length of the CDR3 is 14 residues. Trimming stripped 5 bases from V and 8 bases from J, with 17 bases between. CDR3 residues: CASSLSGRGDEQFF. The CDR3 DNA reads TGTGCCAGCAGTCTCAGCGGCCGCGGAGATGAGCAGTTCTTC.

The chain uses TRBV29-1 and TRBJ2-3, with 7 positions matching TRBD1. Germline loops: CDR1 SQVTM, CDR2 ANQGSEA. The CDR3 runs 12 residues. The CDR3 nucleotides read TGCAGTGGGACAGATAGCACAGATACGCAGTATTTT. Translating it yields CSGTDSTDTQYF.

V is TRBV9 and J is TRBJ1-4; 8 positions agree with TRBD1. This CDR3 comprises 14 residues. V lost 6 bases, J lost 3 bases, and 4 bases stayed unmatched. CDR1 is SGDLS, CDR2 YYNGEE, per germline. In DNA form, the CDR3 reads TGTGCCAGCACTTCAGGGGGCTCTAATGAAAAACTGTTTTTT. As protein: CASTSGGSNEKLFF.

V and J are TRBV7-9 and TRBJ2-7; D remains unclear. The ends were cut back, 5 bases at V and 3 bases at J, with 14 bases in the middle. Germline lookup yields CDR1 SEHNR and CDR2 FQNEAQ (reference sequence). The CDR3 sequence is 14 residues long. The CDR3 region is CASSAQDTFYEQYF. As DNA, the CDR3 is TGTGCCAGCAGCGCACAAGACACCTTCTACGAGCAGTACTTC.

This chain uses TRBV30 with TRBJ2-5; TRBD1 aligns across 8 bases. J gave up 0 bases and V 2 bases, and 11 bases lay outside the gene matches. The CDR3 loop spans 17 amino acids. The V gene's germline CDR1 is GTSNPN and CDR2 SVGIG (reference sequence). CDR3 residues: CAWSFSWETGDQETQYF. The CDR3 DNA follows: TGTGCCTGGAGTTTCTCGTGGGAGACAGGGGACCAAGAGACCCAGTACTTC.

This clone turned up a few times. V gene TRBV15 combines with J gene TRBJ1-1, with D uncertain. The CDR3 runs to 14 residues. Trimming cost V 5 bases and J 1 base, with 11 bases left between them. Looked up from germline, CDR1 is LNHNV and CDR2 is YYDKDF (reference sequence). The CDR3 DNA is TGTGCCACCAGCGATGGACTCCAGAACACTGAAGCTTTCTTT. It translates to CATSDGLQNTEAFF.

The chain links TRBV15 to TRBJ2-7; perhaps TRBD2 as D (6 bases). CDR3 length: 15 amino acids. CDR1 LNHNV and CDR2 YYDKDF come from the germline V gene (reference sequence). V gave up 1 base and J gave up 5 bases, with 15 bases separating them. CDR3 sequence: CATSRGASGEDEQYF. For the CDR3, the DNA is TGTGCCACCAGCAGAGGGGCCTCGGGGGAAGACGAGCAGTACTTC.

This rearrangement joins TRBV7-3 to TRBJ1-1; D ambiguous. The CDR3 loop spans 13 amino acids. V was pared by 3 bases and J by 1 base, with 6 bases between. The germline V gene has CDR1 SGHTA and CDR2 FQGTGA. CDR3 nucleotides: TGTGCCAGCAGCTTTTCCAGGAACACTGAAGCTTTCTTT. Amino acids: CASSFSRNTEAFF. The complete variable domain, with remaining parts taken from reference TRBV7-3 and TRBJ1-1, reads GAGVSQTPSNKVTEKGKYVELRCDPISGHTALYWYRQSLGQGPEFLIYFQGTGAADDSGLPNDRFFAVRPEGSVSTLKIQRTERGDSAVYLCASSFSRNTEAFFGQGTRLTVV.

The chain carries TRBV10-3 and TRBJ2-3; D is possibly TRBD1 or TRBD2 (6 bases each). This CDR3 is built from 15 residues. V was cut by 3 bases and J by 1 base, with 11 bases left in between. In germline, CDR1 is ENHRY, CDR2 SYGVKD. DNA of the CDR3: TGTGCCATCAGTGAAAACAGGGAGGGCACAGATACGCAGTATTTT. As protein: CAISENREGTDTQYF.

This sequence joins TRBV18 and TRBJ1-5, with D possibly being TRBD1 (6 bases). This CDR3 spans 15 amino acids. The V gene's germline CDR1 is KGHSH and CDR2 LQKENI. The V end lost 2 bases, the J end lost 8 bases, and 16 bases lay between the germline ends. The CDR3 nucleotides read TGTGCCAGCTCACCATCCGCAGGGGCGGGCGAGCCCCAGCATTTT. Its translation: CASSPSAGAGEPQHF.

The V and J genes are TRBV29-1 and TRBJ2-7; D is unresolved. The CDR3 sequence is 13 residues long. The germline CDR1 and CDR2 sequences are SQVTM and ANQGSEA. The CDR3 bases are TGCGGGGTGCTGCCTAATAGCTCCTACGAGCAGTACTTC. Its translation: CGVLPNSSYEQYF.

This clone came up once. The gene calls are TRBV6-6 and TRBJ2-2; 7 nucleotides agree with TRBD2. The CDR3 has 16 amino acids. The V segment lost 6 bases and the J segment 7 bases; nucleotides outside the gene matches: 14. From germline, CDR1 is MNHNY and CDR2 SVGAGI (reference sequence). The chain's CDR3 is CASSPLAAPGGGELFF. The CDR3 DNA is TGTGCCAGCAGCCCCCTAGCGGCCCCGGGAGGCGGGGAGCTGTTTTTT.

This chain connects TRBV7-9 to TRBJ2-1; D gene uncertain. V lost 0 bases and J 12 bases, leaving 12 bases between the germline ends. This CDR3 has 13 residues. Germline assignment: CDR1 SEHNR and CDR2 FQNEAQ (reference sequence). CDR3 DNA sequence: TGTGCCAGCAGCTTAGCGCACATCCTGGGGCAGTTCTTC. Its protein is CASSLAHILGQFF.

V and J are TRBV9 and TRBJ2-3, with TRBD2 identical over 7 bases. Germline assignment: CDR1 SGDLS and CDR2 YYNGEE. This CDR3 comprises 15 residues. Trimming at V came to 0 bases and at J to 2 bases, leaving 3 bases not matched to a gene. The CDR3 sequence is CASSVVGTTTDTQYF. CDR3 DNA: TGTGCCAGCAGCGTAGTGGGGACTACCACAGATACGCAGTATTTT.

The chain's CDR3 is CASSVEPDINTEAFF. CDR3 sequence (DNA): TGTGCCAGCAGCGTAGAGCCGGACATTAACACTGAAGCTTTCTTT. The gene calls are TRBV9 and TRBJ1-1; maybe TRBD1 (5 bases). The germline V gene encodes CDR1 SGDLS and CDR2 YYNGEE. Trimming cost V 0 bases and J 2 bases, with 11 bases left between them. The CDR3 consists of 15 residues.